One sample yielded the 7 T cell receptor beta chains listed below, sequenced in a study of Graves' ophthalmopathy and Graves' hyperthyroidism. From RNA, the CDR3 regions of TCR beta chains were amplified and sequenced. RT-PCR with HTBI primers came first, then second-round multiplex PCR. TCRdb ran MiXCR on the multiplex PCR reads and lists one entry per CDR3 protein. Of roughly 480,000 distinct CDR3 sequences in the sample, about 15% were seen once. The sequencing input was blood. The receptors here all came from a woman aged 25 to 45 with Graves' ophthalmopathy.

This clonotype has at least ten counts. The junction and the germline gene differ at one end; a read error may be behind it. The V gene is TRBV12-3 or TRBV12-4, the J gene TRBJ1-2, with unresolved D. CDR3 length equals 15 residues. CDR3 bases: TGTGCCAGCAGTTTAGTACAGCAAACTAACCATGGCTACACCTTC. Translated: CASSLVQQTNHGYTF.

There are many counts of this clonotype. V and J are TRBV10-3 and TRBJ1-5, with a possible D match to TRBD1 (5 bases). Germline assignment: CDR1 ENHRY and CDR2 SYGVKD. The CDR3 sequence is 15 residues long. V was pared by 3 bases and J by 7 bases, with 16 bases between. The CDR3: CAISEVGSGRQPQHF. For the CDR3, the DNA is TGTGCCATCAGTGAAGTCGGGTCAGGGCGCCAGCCCCAGCATTTT.

The chain recombines TRBV3-1 with TRBJ2-7; D is uncertain. Germline lookup yields CDR1 LGHDT and CDR2 YNNKEL (reference sequence). The CDR3 spans 12 residues. Trimming pared 0 bases from V and 8 bases from J, leaving 8 bases between. As DNA, the CDR3 is TGTGCCAGCAGCCAAGATGAGTCCAAGCAGTACTTC. Its protein product is CASSQDESKQYF.

The CDR3 bases are TGTGCCAGCAGTTTTGGGTTTGTAGCTTTCTTT. This sequence encodes CASSFGFVAFF. The V call is TRBV12-3 or TRBV12-4, the J call TRBJ1-1; D not certain. V shed 3 bases and J shed 10 bases, with 9 bases lying between them. This CDR3 is built from 11 residues.

This clonotype was found many times. CDR3 sequence reads: CSAVRPGLGDEQYF. The CDR3 DNA is TGCAGTGCCGTTCGGCCGGGACTAGGCGACGAGCAGTACTTC. The chain carries TRBV20-1 and TRBJ2-7; 8 positions match TRBD2. This CDR3 is built from 14 residues. V lost 6 bases to trimming and J lost 5 bases; unmatched junction nucleotides: 12. Germline CDR1 and CDR2: DFQATT and SNEGSKA (reference sequence).

This clonotype was detected many times. The chain has TRBV6-1 and TRBJ2-5; TRBD2 matches 8 bases. The V and J ends lost 5 bases and 4 bases, in that order; junction bases with no gene match: 12. Per germline, CDR1 MNHNS and CDR2 SASEGT. This CDR3 region has 16 residues. The CDR3 loop is CASSKETSGSIETQYF. The CDR3 coding sequence is TGTGCCAGCAGTAAGGAAACCAGCGGGAGTATAGAGACCCAGTACTTC.

This clonotype was seen repeatedly, ten times or more. The chain is built from TRBV19 and TRBJ1-5; no firm D call. The ends were cut back, 3 bases at V and 3 bases at J, with 9 bases in the middle. This CDR3 region has 14 residues. Germline CDR1 reads LNHDA; CDR2 reads SQIVND (reference sequence). Written as DNA, the CDR3 is TGTGCCAGTAGTATTCCGCAGAACAATCAGCCCCAGCATTTT. Protein product: CASSIPQNNQPQHF.